One sample yielded the 27 T cell receptor beta chains listed below, sequenced in a study of blood T cell repertoires in COVID-19. Data came from immunoSEQ multiplex PCR; TCRdb stores just in-frame clones and leaves some out. The sample consists of approximately 220,000 clones, about nine tenths of them appearing once. Sequencing was performed on PBMCs or T cells enriched from blood (not recorded which). These receptors all come from a woman in her thirties who had recovered from COVID-19.

The J gene is TRBJ2-2, the V gene TRBV10-3; 10 bases map to TRBD2. This CDR3 spans 21 amino acids. CDR1 is ENHRY and CDR2 is SYGVKD in the germline V gene. V shed 3 bases, J shed 2 bases, and the junction held 18 bases outside the gene matches. CDR3 bases: TGTGCCATCAGTGATCGGCCTAGCGGGGGCCAATCACCAATAAACACCGGGGAGCTGTTTTTT. Translating gives CAISDRPSGGQSPINTGELFF.

The chain uses TRBV4-1 and TRBJ1-1, with D possibly matching TRBD1 (5 bases). V lost 1 base and J 5 bases, leaving 14 bases between the germline ends. From germline, CDR1 is MGHRA and CDR2 YSYEKL. This CDR3 contains 15 residues. The CDR3 loop is CASSQGDSVGTEAFF. The CDR3, as DNA: TGCGCCAGCAGCCAAGGGGACTCGGTGGGAACTGAAGCTTTCTTT.

This clone appeared a single time. V and J are TRBV6-4 and TRBJ2-5; no definite D call. Germline-derived CDR1 and CDR2 are MRHNA and SNTAGT. V shed 4 bases and J shed 0 bases, with 12 bases lying between them. The CDR3 has 15 residues. CDR3 amino acids: CASSVLQYHQETQYF. CDR3 in DNA: TGTGCCAGCAGTGTCCTGCAGTACCACCAAGAGACCCAGTACTTC.

This clone was seen at least ten times. The genes are TRBV4-3 and TRBJ1-4; D might be TRBD1 (5 bases). Trimming shortened V by 0 bases and J by 8 bases, and 16 bases separated the two germline ends. The CDR3 length is 16 residues. The V gene's germline CDR1 is LGHNA and CDR2 YSLEER. CDR3 in amino acids: CASSQDFRGGREKLFF. The CDR3 bases are TGCGCCAGCAGCCAAGATTTTCGGGGGGGTCGGGAAAAACTGTTTTTT.

The chain carries TRBV4-2 and TRBJ2-7, with a weak D call TRBD1 (6 bases). The CDR3 extends over 15 amino acids. Trimming removed 0 bases at V and 0 bases at J, with 9 bases between. CDR1 is LGHNA, CDR2 YNFKEQ, per germline. DNA of the CDR3: TGTGCCAGCAGCCAAGAGTTGACAGGCTCCTACGAGCAGTACTTC. Translation: CASSQELTGSYEQYF.

The rearrangement joins TRBV7-9 to TRBJ1-2; D not certain. Germline loops: CDR1 SEHNR, CDR2 FQNEAQ (reference sequence). Between the trimmed V and J ends, which lost 3 bases and 8 bases, there was a span of 13 bases. The CDR3 is 13 amino acids. The CDR3 bases are TGTGCCAGCAGCTTGGACGGGAATGAAGGCTACACCTTC. Residues: CASSLDGNEGYTF.

The V call is TRBV4-1, the J call TRBJ1-1; maybe TRBD1 (5 bases). Germline CDR1 reads MGHRA; CDR2 reads YSYEKL. Trimming took 1 base from V and 0 from J, leaving 12 bases between them. This CDR3 is built from 16 residues. This chain's CDR3 is CASSQGGTDLNTEAFF. DNA of the CDR3: TGCGCCAGCAGCCAAGGCGGGACGGACTTGAACACTGAAGCTTTCTTT.

The chain employs TRBV6-6 and TRBJ1-4; D not resolved. Trimming stripped 0 bases from V and 8 bases from J, with 16 bases between. Germline loops: CDR1 MNHNY, CDR2 SVGAGI (reference sequence). The CDR3 is 16 amino acids. The CDR3 reads CASSYSGALSGEKLFF. The CDR3 nucleotides are TGTGCCAGCAGTTACTCGGGCGCTCTAAGCGGCGAAAAACTGTTTTTT.

The chain has TRBV9 and TRBJ2-5; 7 bases map to TRBD2. From germline, CDR1 is SGDLS and CDR2 YYNGEE. V was clipped by 0 bases and J by 4 bases; unmatched bases: 6. CDR3 length: 15 amino acids. CDR3 loop: CASSVAGGRGETQYF. The CDR3, as DNA: TGTGCCAGCAGCGTAGCGGGGGGACGGGGAGAGACCCAGTACTTC.

The V and J genes are TRBV2 and TRBJ2-5; D is perhaps TRBD1 (6 bases). With 11 bases removed from V and 2 bases from J, the gap between germline ends came to 21 bases. The CDR3 has 15 amino acids. Germline V gene sequence: CDR1 SNHLY, CDR2 FYNNEI. The chain's CDR3 is CAASPARGEQETQYF. The CDR3 DNA reads as TGTGCCGCATCACCAGCCAGGGGAGAACAAGAGACCCAGTACTTC.

DNA for the CDR3: TGTGCCAGCAGTTTACAGGGGGCGGACAATGAGCAGTTCTTC. Its translation: CASSLQGADNEQFF. The chain is built from TRBV27 and TRBJ2-1; TRBD1 agrees at 8 bases. With V trimmed by 2 bases and J by 5 bases, 2 bases remained unmatched. The CDR3 is made up of 14 amino acids. Germline V gives CDR1 MNHEY, CDR2 SMNVEV (reference sequence).

This chain joins TRBV14 and TRBJ1-1, with TRBD1 matching 7 bases. V was pared by 6 bases and J by 5 bases, with 6 bases of the junction left unmatched. Per the germline V gene, CDR1 is SGHDN and CDR2 is FVKESK. This CDR3 is 13 amino acids long. CDR3 protein: CASSYRGWTEAFF. CDR3 coding DNA: TGTGCCAGCAGTTACAGGGGCTGGACTGAAGCTTTCTTT.

This chain connects TRBV11-2 to TRBJ2-1; TRBD2 aligns across 8 bases. Germline lookup yields CDR1 SGHAT and CDR2 FQNNGV. V dropped 5 bases and J dropped 0; count of bases not matched to a gene: 9. The CDR3 is 17 residues long. CDR3 loop: CASSTPKRGSSYNEQFF. In DNA form, the CDR3 reads TGTGCCAGCAGCACCCCGAAGCGGGGGAGCTCCTACAATGAGCAGTTCTTC.

The chain links TRBV18 to TRBJ2-1; 10 bases align to TRBD1. The germline gives CDR1 KGHSH, CDR2 LQKENI. After removal of 2 bases from V and 7 bases from J, the junction contained 5 bases not matched to a gene. This CDR3 contains 15 residues. CDR3 protein: CASSPGTGAGNEQFF. The CDR3 DNA is TGTGCCAGCTCACCAGGGACAGGGGCGGGGAATGAGCAGTTCTTC.

The rearrangement joins TRBV7-6 to TRBJ2-2; perhaps TRBD1 as D (5 bases). Germline assignment: CDR1 SGHVS and CDR2 FNYEAQ. Trimming removed 4 bases from V and 2 bases from J, with 8 bases in between. The CDR3 has 14 residues. The CDR3 nucleotides read TGTGCCAGCAGCTACAGGACAAACACCGGGGAGCTGTTTTTT. Translated: CASSYRTNTGELFF.

The chain couples TRBV10-3 to TRBJ2-1; TRBD2 aligns across 10 bases. V shed 3 bases and J 2 bases; nucleotides not matched to a gene: 4. Germline V gives CDR1 ENHRY, CDR2 SYGVKD. The CDR3 spans 16 residues. CDR3 coding DNA: TGTGCCATCAGTGAACACAGCGGGGGGGCCTACAATGAGCAGTTCTTC. Protein sequence: CAISEHSGGAYNEQFF.

The gene calls are TRBV4-3 and TRBJ1-5; D is possibly TRBD1 (5 bases). CDR3 size: 16 residues. Trimming took 0 bases from V and 4 from J, leaving 13 bases between them. CDR1 is LGHNA and CDR2 is YSLEER in the germline V gene. CDR3 in DNA: TGCGCCAGCAGCCAAGATAGTGGAAACAGGAATCAGCCCCAGCATTTT. It codes for CASSQDSGNRNQPQHF.

The chain links TRBV5-4 to TRBJ1-1; D unclear. The V end was cut by 0 bases, the J end by 5 bases, with 20 bases between. The CDR3 runs to 17 residues. Germline CDR1 is SGHNT and CDR2 is YYREEE (reference sequence). The CDR3 bases are TGTGCCAGCAGCTTGGCCAATCCGGGGTCACGCTCGACTGAAGCTTTCTTT. This gives the protein CASSLANPGSRSTEAFF.

The chain links TRBV4-1 to TRBJ2-7, with D possibly matching TRBD1 (6 bases). The CDR3 loop spans 14 amino acids. Trimming left V 5 bases short and J 4 bases short, with 15 bases between. Per the germline V gene, CDR1 is MGHRA and CDR2 is YSYEKL. This CDR3 is CASSYRVVSYEQYF. The CDR3 region has the DNA TGCGCCAGCAGCTACAGGGTAGTTTCGTACGAGCAGTACTTC.

Regarding this clone: Other DNA variants within this sample encode the same CDR3. The genes are TRBV4-3 and TRBJ1-1; possibly TRBD1 for D (5 bases). The V end was cut by 0 bases, the J end by 3 bases, with 11 bases between. There are 15 residues in the CDR3. Germline V CDR1 and CDR2: LGHNA, YSLEER. CDR3 sequence: CASSQDRGGDTEAFF. The CDR3 DNA follows: TGCGCCAGCAGCCAAGATCGGGGAGGGGACACTGAAGCTTTCTTT.

This rearrangement joins TRBV19 to TRBJ1-3; 10 nucleotides line up with TRBD1. Looked up from germline, CDR1 is LNHDA and CDR2 is SQIVND (reference sequence). CDR3 length: 15 amino acids. The V and J ends lost 4 bases and 3 bases, in that order; junction bases with no gene match: 3. CDR3 in DNA: TGTGCCAGTAGTAGCGGGACAGGGGATGGAAACACCATATATTTT. It yields the protein CASSSGTGDGNTIYF.

This chain joins TRBV19 and TRBJ1-5; 7 bases match TRBD1. Looked up from germline, CDR1 is LNHDA and CDR2 is SQIVND (reference sequence). The junction had 10 bases not matched to a gene; V was cut back by 4 bases and J by 10 bases. There are 14 residues in the CDR3. As DNA, the CDR3 is TGTGCCAGTAGTACCCGACAGGGAGATCTACCCCAGCATTTT. It translates to CASSTRQGDLPQHF. Full variable domain (outside the CDR3, taken from reference TRBV19 and TRBJ1-5): DGGITQSPKYLFRKEGQNVTLSCEQNLNHDAMYWYRQDPGQGLRLIYYSQIVNDFQKGDIAEGYSVSREKKESFPLTVTSAQKNPTAFYLCASSTRQGDLPQHFGDGTRLSIL.

The chain recombines TRBV6-6 with TRBJ1-4; 9 bases match TRBD1. V was pared by 4 bases and J by 5 bases, with 8 bases of the junction left unmatched. CDR1 is MNHNY, CDR2 SVGAGI, per germline (reference sequence). This CDR3 has 16 amino acids. The CDR3, as DNA: TGTGCCAGCAGTTCCCCTAAGACAGGGGGAAATGAAAAACTGTTTTTT. Its protein is CASSSPKTGGNEKLFF.

CDR3 sequence (DNA): TGTGCCACCAGCAGAGGAGGACAGGGGAGCACTGAAGCTTTCTTT. This encodes CATSRGGQGSTEAFF. The chain employs TRBV15 and TRBJ1-1, with 9 bases lining up with TRBD1. Looked up from germline, CDR1 is LNHNV and CDR2 is YYDKDF (reference sequence). The ends lost 1 base at V and 4 bases at J; junction bases unmatched: 4. The CDR3 sequence is 15 residues long.

This chain uses TRBV12-3 or TRBV12-4 with TRBJ2-3, with a possible D match to TRBD1 (5 bases). V was clipped by 6 bases and J by 0 bases, with 7 bases between them. The CDR3 extends over 13 amino acids. CDR3 loop: CASRGRSTDTQYF. The CDR3 DNA reads TGTGCCAGCAGGGGGCGTAGCACAGATACGCAGTATTTT.

This clone was observed a handful of times. J is TRBJ1-6 and V is TRBV10-3, with D perhaps matching TRBD1 (6 bases). This CDR3 contains 14 residues. Germline values: CDR1 ENHRY, CDR2 SYGVKD. V lost 3 bases to trimming and J lost 7 bases, with 10 bases between them. The CDR3 DNA reads as TGTGCCATCAGTGAAAGACAGGAAAATTCACCCCTCCACTTT. Translated, it gives CAISERQENSPLHF.

The rearrangement joins TRBV6-5 to TRBJ2-7; maybe TRBD1 (5 bases). CDR1 and CDR2 from the germline V gene are MNHEY and SVGAGI. The V gene lost 6 bases and the J gene lost 2 bases, with 11 bases spanning the gap. CDR3 size: 13 residues. In DNA, the CDR3 is TGTGCCAGCAGCCGACGACAGACCTACGAGCAGTACTTC. Protein product: CASSRRQTYEQYF.